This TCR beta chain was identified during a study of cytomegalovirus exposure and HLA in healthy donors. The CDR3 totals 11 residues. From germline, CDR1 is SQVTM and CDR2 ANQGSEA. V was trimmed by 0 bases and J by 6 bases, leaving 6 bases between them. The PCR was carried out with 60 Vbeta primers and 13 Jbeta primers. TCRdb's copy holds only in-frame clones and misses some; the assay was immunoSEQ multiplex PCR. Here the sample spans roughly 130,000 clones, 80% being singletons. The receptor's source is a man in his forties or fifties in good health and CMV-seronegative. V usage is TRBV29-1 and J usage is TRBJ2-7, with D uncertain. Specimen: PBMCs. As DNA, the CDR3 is TGCAGCGTTGAAGATTCGGGCGAGCAGTACTTC. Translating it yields CSVEDSGEQYF.